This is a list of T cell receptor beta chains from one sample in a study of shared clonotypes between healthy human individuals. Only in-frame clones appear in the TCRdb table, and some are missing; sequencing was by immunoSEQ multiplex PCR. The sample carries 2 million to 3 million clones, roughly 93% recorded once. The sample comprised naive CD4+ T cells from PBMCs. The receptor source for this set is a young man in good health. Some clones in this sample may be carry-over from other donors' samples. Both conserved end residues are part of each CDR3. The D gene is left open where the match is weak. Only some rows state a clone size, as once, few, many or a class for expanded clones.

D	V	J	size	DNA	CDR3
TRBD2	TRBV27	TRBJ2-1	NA	TGTGCCAGCAGCGGGGGACTAGCGGCCTACAATGAGCAGTTCTTC	CASSGGLAAYNEQFF
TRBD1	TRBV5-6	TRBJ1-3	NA	TGTGCCAGCAGCCCTACAGGGGGCCCTGGAAACACCATATATTTT	CASSPTGGPGNTIYF
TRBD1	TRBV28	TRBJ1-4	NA	TGTGCCAGCAGTCGAACAGGGGCTGGCGAAAAACTGTTTTTT	CASSRTGAGEKLFF
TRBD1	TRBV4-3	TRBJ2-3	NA	TGCGCCAGCAGCCCGAGTACCGGGACAGGCACAGATACGCAGTATTTT	CASSPSTGTGTDTQYF
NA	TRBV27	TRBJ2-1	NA	TGTGCCAGCAGCCTACACCGAGACTCCTACAATGAGCAGTTCTTC	CASSLHRDSYNEQFF
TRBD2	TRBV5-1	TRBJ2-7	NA	TGCGCCAGCAGCTTGGGGACTAGCGGGAGGTCCCCCTACGAGCAGTACTTC	CASSLGTSGRSPYEQYF
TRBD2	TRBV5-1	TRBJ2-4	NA	TGCGCCAGCAGCTTGGGATCTGGGGGCGGGAGGGCTGACATTCAGTACTTC	CASSLGSGGGRADIQYF
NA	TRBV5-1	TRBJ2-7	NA	TGCGCCAGCAGCAGACAGACGGGAACCTACGAGCAGTACTTC	CASSRQTGTYEQYF
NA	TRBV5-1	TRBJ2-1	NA	TGCGCCAGCAGCTTGTTTGGCGGTACCAATGAGCAGTTCTTC	CASSLFGGTNEQFF
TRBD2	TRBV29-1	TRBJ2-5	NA	TGCAGCGTTGAAGGGCGGGAGTGGGGCGGGGAGACCCAGTACTTC	CSVEGREWGGETQYF
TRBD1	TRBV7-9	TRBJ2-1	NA	TGTGCCAGCAGCTCGGGCCCACGGCAGGGGGAGTTCTTC	CASSSGPRQGEFF
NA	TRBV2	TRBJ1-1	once	TGTGCCAGCAGAAAATCAGGGGATCCGAACACTGAAGCTTTCTTT	CASRKSGDPNTEAFF